This T cell receptor (beta chain) was retrieved from a study of cytomegalovirus exposure and HLA in healthy donors. The PCR ran on 60 Vbeta and 13 Jbeta primers. Measured with immunoSEQ multiplex PCR; TCRdb has only the in-frame clones, and not every one. This table holds 130,000 to 150,000 clones, around 84% found once. Germline V gene data show CDR1 as LNHDA and CDR2 as SQIVND (reference sequence). V lost 4 bases and J 0 bases, leaving 7 bases between the germline ends. This CDR3 comprises 14 residues. The donors (healthy individuals) were bone marrow donors. The receptor was isolated from a man aged 35 to 55 in good health and CMV-seropositive. V is TRBV19 and J is TRBJ1-3; no definite D call. Sequencing was done on a sample of PBMCs. CDR3 protein: CASSTRSSGNTIYF. The CDR3 region has the DNA TGTGCCAGTAGTACGCGGAGCTCTGGAAACACCATATATTTT.